This TCR beta chain was captured in a study of cytomegalovirus exposure and HLA in healthy donors (dated by TCRdb to the late 2010s). For the wider study: In an earlier analysis of some 550 of the donors, 250 to 350 Gb of sequence data and 100 million or so unique TCR beta sequences from roughly 180 million T cells were reported. The genetic ancestry cluster associated with self-reported Caucasian donors included approximately 85% of the roughly 400 genotyped donors. To predict cytomegalovirus infection status, the study brought together high-throughput TCR immunosequencing, statistical association of individual TCRs with disease status, and machine learning. On average, 235,054 unique TCR beta nucleotide sequences were sequenced per donor among about 400 genotyped donors of the cohort, with roughly 20% of those sequences being non-productive. Genome-wide SNP genotypes for about 55% of the 666 donors were used in a later genetic analysis, which treated that subset as a discovery cohort. The number of donors typed differed by locus, with about 629-630 for A, B, C, DRB1 and DQB1, 522 for DQA1, some 570 for DPA1, and some 470 for DPB1. About 5 DR-DQ haplotypes were handled as single units for association and clustering, since linkage in the cohort was strong. Every repertoire in the discovery cohort had been generated on one and the same sequencing platform. An earlier analysis of about 620 of the donors applied high-throughput TCR beta sequencing to assess whether each TCR beta V gene segment acted as functional or pseudogenic. Donor age, sex, ethnicity and CMV serostatus were compiled together with the repertoire data. The aim of the study was to test whether cataloging public T cell receptors could identify signatures of past pathogen exposure. HLA typing included class I and class II loci at four-digit resolution. To study patterns of TCR occurrence, a later analysis re-analyzed previously published TCR beta repertoires from 666 donors and added high-resolution HLA genotyping. In the later analysis, no new phenotypic data were used to find candidate immune exposures; instead, reliance was placed on TCR beta sequences and their occurrence across donors. Besides the first cohort of 550 to 750 subjects, a separate validation cohort made up of some 110 different subjects was used. An early release that covered some 640 HLA-typed donors contained approximately 300 gigabases of sequencing data and 85 million to 100 million unique TCR sequences. The T cell repertoires of 666 subjects were profiled by immunosequencing and related to cytomegalovirus serostatus. What the work shows at the level of the full study, not this receptor alone: The sequencing pipeline was judged likely to have produced a cluster of highly shared sequence variants as a technical artifact. In a later analysis, several top co-occurrence clusters were reported to appear linked to parvovirus B19, influenza, CMV and Epstein-Barr virus. A few of the identified cytomegalovirus-associated TCR beta chains were confirmed in vitro to be specific for cytomegalovirus antigens. The study listed approximately 160 TCR beta chains as associated with cytomegalovirus. Because the 87-base-pair reads could not distinguish some IMGT-functional V segments, including TRBV6-2 and TRBV6-3, those segments were excluded. A further reported finding was that TCR beta sequences accurately predicted the HLA-A and HLA-B alleles for most subjects in the first cohort. An association between a missense DCLRE1C variant and V-gene and J-gene trimming of TCR beta chains was found in a later genetic analysis and replicated in an independent cohort. Strong co-occurrence of HLA alleles, especially DR and DQ, made assigning TCR associations to individual alleles difficult. The authors suggested that the approach could potentially be generalized to other disease states and immunological phenotypes. Broadly in line with IMGT annotations, most TCR beta V segments showed up in productive rearrangements about 87% or about 30% of the time in an earlier analysis of several hundred of the donors. Linkage disequilibrium might explain the correlated functional status among segregating V segments, but an unknown experimental factor could not be excluded. Sequencing depth was assumed to be roughly uniform across donors in the presence/absence analyses, though that assumption may not hold. Because counts were too low, some 17 rarely observed V segments, including chromosome 9 orphons, were excluded from the earlier analysis of several hundred of the donors. According to a later genetic analysis, donors in an Asian-associated ancestry cluster had fewer N-insertions in productive TCRs than the roughly 670-donor mean. Compared with equally common non-associated chains, HLA-associated TCR beta chains in a later analysis were more clonally expanded and had lower generation probabilities. At a false discovery rate of 0.05, a later analysis linked 16,951 TCR beta sequences to specific HLA alleles. The classifier was reported to diagnose cytomegalovirus status with high specificity and sensitivity in both the original cohort and the validation cohort. Most TCR sequences were observed very rarely across donors, whereas some public TCRs were present in many individuals. According to a later analysis, most CMV-associated TCR beta chains appeared to be HLA-restricted, and the HLA associations seemed to be driven largely by CMV exposure. HLA typing was unavailable for some donors at each locus, so association tests used only the typed subset. The only immune exposure information available for the cohort was CMV serostatus. In a later analysis, the rate of TCR association differed among HLA loci, with DRB1 alleles having the most associated TCRs and HLA-C alleles having the fewest. In this cohort, only TCR beta chains were sequenced, and detectable features were limited by the absence of alpha or paired-chain data.

A word on this clone: The antigen it binds to is not known. No much larger clone exists at a distance of one base, and base qualities are not known.

The cohort consisted of fewer than 700 healthy bone marrow donors. At the time of sampling, every cohort member was nominally healthy, though immune exposures that went unrecorded were likely present. The donor was CMV seropositive and was included in the group of about 290 seropositive cohort members. Each donor provided a peripheral blood sample, and peripheral blood mononuclear cells were used for TCR beta sequencing. The Qiagen DNeasy Blood Extraction Kit was used to extract genomic DNA from the blood cell samples. Library preparation employed the immunoSEQ multiplex PCR assay. For the multiplex PCR, a mixture combining 60 forward primers for TCR Vbeta segments and 13 reverse primers for TCR Jbeta segments was used. The CDR3 region of rearranged TCR beta genes was amplified from genomic DNA by a multiplex PCR assay. On the Illumina HiSeq System, the amplified TCR beta libraries were sequenced as 87-base-pair reads. Regarding the original processing steps: A later analysis counted approximately 74 million unique TCR beta chains across the 600 to 850 repertoires, and 9 million to 14 million of these chains were shared by at least two donors. To remove PCR and sequencing errors, raw reads were error-corrected and collapsed into unique sequences using a nearest-neighbor algorithm that merged closely related sequences. V, D and J gene segments were assigned by aligning CDR3 sequences to IMGT reference sequences. For a sequence to be retained, a match of at least six nucleotides was required to both a V gene segment and a J gene segment. A rearrangement was called productive if the CDR3 had no stop codons and remained in frame with V and J, and every other rearrangement was called non-productive. Following IMGT convention, CDR3 was defined as the stretch from the second conserved V-encoded cysteine to the conserved J-encoded phenylalanine. In an earlier analysis of around 600 of the donors, sequences lacking an unambiguous match to a single V gene segment were excluded. An earlier analysis of 500 to 700 of the donors classified V segments as functional when productive rearrangements were above 56.7% and as segregating when the standard deviation between donors was above 5%. A statistical classification framework was built for diagnosing cytomegalovirus status from the catalog of TCR beta chain sequences. In a later analysis, TCR nucleotide sequences were compared against IMGT/GENE-DB human TR gene sequences so that V and J genes could be assigned. A later analysis assigned CDR3 sequences and most-parsimonious VDJ recombination scenarios with the TCRdist pipeline. In a later analysis, every TCR beta chain was defined by the combination of its CDR3 amino acid sequence and its V-gene family, and reads without a unique V-gene family were dropped. To address suspected cross-contamination and a sequencing artifact, a later analysis removed a few hundred highly shared, low-generation-probability nucleotide sequences. For each public chain, a later analysis derived a clonal expansion index from normalized ranks of inferred template counts within each repertoire. In a later analysis, generation probabilities were computed with a VDJ recombination model fitted to out-of-frame rearrangements, and the resulting probabilities were checked against IGoR. A later analysis scored TCR-TCR, TCR-HLA and TCR-CMV co-occurrence with hypergeometric tests, applying a repertoire-size bias correction to TCR pairs. To estimate false discovery rates, a later analysis permuted the HLA or CMV assignments 20 times. In a later analysis, co-occurring TCRs were grouped with DBSCAN, and TCRdist sequence similarity was added when clustering was performed within HLA-allele-positive subsets. For co-occurrence clustering, repertoires with fewer than 30,000 or more than 120,000 public chains were excluded, along with five or six repertoires with anomalous nucleotide sharing. As stored in TCRdb, this immuneACCESS dataset retains in-frame rearrangements with V and J assigned. A fraction of the clones does not appear; measured against another copy, unresolved V genes explain less than half of the discrepancy, and the remainder lacks a known reason. The V and J calls and the clone size are those of that table, but D and trimming were determined from the DNA. Recorded for this sample are around 150,000 clones; around 77% of them occurred a single time. About 4% of the sample is held by the ten biggest clonotypes.

The CDR3 runs 18 amino acids, cysteine and phenylalanine included. Only the CDR3 DNA stays, 54 bases, in frame from base 1. The germline V gene yields SGHRS for CDR1 and YFSETQ for CDR2. Trimmed from V: 0 bases; trimmed from J: 0 bases; junction bases lacking a gene match: 8. This sequence originates from a young man in good health and CMV-seropositive. The source material was PBMCs. The chain is encoded by TRBV5-1 joined to TRBJ2-1, and 8 junctional nucleotides match TRBD2. The nucleotide sequence reads TGCGCCAGCAGCTTGGGCAGTTTAGCGGGGAGCTCCTACAATGAGCAGTTCTTC. It translates as CASSLGSLAGSSYNEQFF.